This T cell receptor (beta chain) was recovered during a study of neurological immune-mediated disorders. Overall study results and limits: The authors found no clinical or MRI feature associated with the multiple sclerosis repertoire cluster.

cDNA was made by 5'RACE with 10-nucleotide random UMIs. TCRdb re-derived calls from the 5' RACE reads in MiXCR, one entry per CDR3 protein. The table lists more than 75,000 distinct CDR3 sequences, under 4.5% of them singletons, with around 2.7% in the top ten. Deletions cut 3 bases from V and 5 bases from J, with 16 bases between. The CDR3 contains 16 residues. Germline CDR1 LGHDT, CDR2 YNNKEL (reference sequence). The unsorted libraries originated from 2 million PBMCs kept at -80 C. Concerning this clonotype itself: Its antigen is still unknown.

Sequencing input: PBMCs. The V call is TRBV3-1, the J call TRBJ2-2; D may be TRBD1 or TRBD2 (5 bases each). This TCR was sampled from a woman aged 45-60 years with multiple sclerosis. For the CDR3, the DNA is TGTGCCAGCAGCCATTGGACAAAAACTAGGACCGGGGAGCTGTTTTTT. Translating gives CASSHWTKTRTGELFF.